This TCR beta chain originates from a study of T-cell reconstitution after alpha-beta-depleted transplantation in children. Study-wide points: The study reportedly traced alpha-beta T cells about two months after transplant to several hundred expanded graft clones. Newly produced T cells mostly provided counts and TCRbeta diversity after one year, as hyperexpanded clones declined.

Researchers prepared the TCRbeta library using unique molecular identifiers, the study reports. TCRdb re-derived calls from the PCR reads in MiXCR, one entry per CDR3 protein. The repertoire holds 200,000 to 250,000 distinct CDR3 sequences, 20% to 30% seen once, with more than 4.5% in the top ten. V lost 6 bases to trimming and J lost 3 bases, with 9 bases between them. Per germline, CDR1 MDHEN and CDR2 SYDVKM. The CDR3 runs 12 residues. Turning to this clonotype: Its antigen is unidentified.

This chain uses TRBV28 with TRBJ2-7; D gene ambiguous. This receptor was taken from a female patient between 2 and 15 years old who had a stem cell transplant for congenital amegakaryocytic thrombocytopenia, so the T cells may come from the graft donor. The sequencing used PBMCs, mostly from graft donor cells, collected 360 days after TCRalphabeta/CD19-depleted stem cell transplant. The CDR3 bases are TGTGCCAGCAGCCTCTTTTACTACGAGCAGTACTTC. Protein product: CASSLFYYEQYF.